The 15 T cell receptor beta chains given below trace back to one sample, sequenced in a study of T cells in Graves' hyperthyroidism and ophthalmopathy (dated by TCRdb to between 2018 and 2021). To prepare the library, multiplex PCR was applied. The run used an Illumina HiSeq 2000. The TCR beta CDR3 regions were amplified from the RNA transcripts. A first-round RT-PCR of the TCR CDR3 used the HTBI primer set with the Qiagen OneStep RT-PCR kit. The public reads were run again by TCRdb, first through fastp at Q25 and then through MiXCR, and only productive beta chains were kept. Rows are combined by CDR3 protein, so each entry shows the most common genes and DNA. The sample contains hundreds of thousands of distinct CDR3 sequences, over 15% of them found a single time. Around 15% of the sample is taken by the ten largest. The sequenced sample was blood. These receptors came from a woman aged 45 to 65 with Graves' hyperthyroidism that later progressed to Graves' ophthalmopathy.

This clonotype showed up many times. The rearrangement uses TRBV12-3 or TRBV12-4 and TRBJ1-2, with 9 bases matching TRBD1. The V and J ends lost 6 bases and 5 bases, in that order; junction bases with no gene match: 10. The CDR3 is made up of 15 amino acids. CDR3 sequence (DNA): TGTGCCAGCAGGGGGGACAGGGCTACGGGTTATGGCTACACCTTC. It specifies CASRGDRATGYGYTF.

The chain carries TRBV4-1 and TRBJ2-2, with D perhaps TRBD2 (6 bases). In germline, CDR1 is MGHRA, CDR2 YSYEKL. This CDR3 comprises 16 residues. Deletions cut 0 bases from V and 2 bases from J, with 10 bases between. The CDR3 is CASSQEDGLNTGELFF. As DNA, the CDR3 is TGCGCCAGCAGCCAAGAAGACGGACTAAACACCGGGGAGCTGTTTTTT.

This clonotype was picked up many times. This chain uses TRBV27 with TRBJ2-1; the D is unclear. Between the trimmed V and J ends, which lost 3 bases and 8 bases, there was a span of 11 bases. Per germline, CDR1 MNHEY and CDR2 SMNVEV (reference sequence). The CDR3 has 13 residues. The CDR3 DNA follows: TGTGCCAGCAGTTTTGCGCCCTTTGATGAGCAGTTCTTC. Translating gives CASSFAPFDEQFF.

In its sample, this clonotype was seen a few times. The gene calls are TRBV18 and TRBJ1-6; perhaps TRBD1 as D (5 bases). The germline CDR1 and CDR2 sequences are KGHSH and LQKENI. The germline V and J ends were trimmed by 3 bases and 5 bases, with 17 bases remaining between them. This CDR3 contains 17 residues. This chain's CDR3 is CASSPLGSGINNSPLHF. In DNA, the CDR3 is TGTGCCAGCTCACCCCTCGGATCAGGGATAAATAATTCACCCCTCCACTTT.

This clonotype showed up many times. The chain has TRBV27 and TRBJ2-7; 9 nucleotides match TRBD1. Germline V CDR1 and CDR2: MNHEY, SMNVEV (reference sequence). V trimming: 2 bases; J trimming: 3 bases; junction bases outside the gene matches: 5. There are 15 residues in the CDR3. DNA for the CDR3: TGTGCCAGCAGTTTAACAGGGGGCCCCTTCTACGAGCAGTACTTC. Translating it yields CASSLTGGPFYEQYF.

J is TRBJ2-7 and V is TRBV24-1; possibly TRBD1 for D (6 bases). V was shortened by 4 bases and J by 3 bases, with 21 bases between the two germline ends. Germline V gene data show CDR1 as KGHDR and CDR2 as SFDVKD. CDR3 length: 17 residues. The CDR3 region has the DNA TGTGCCACCAGTGACCGGACACCGGGACATAGACTCTACGAGCAGTACTTC. It codes for CATSDRTPGHRLYEQYF.

This clonotype was counted many times. The chain combines TRBV5-1 with TRBJ2-1; TRBD1 agrees at 10 bases. CDR1 and CDR2 from the germline V gene are SGHRS and YFSETQ. V was clipped by 5 bases and J by 10 bases; unmatched bases: 9. This CDR3 comprises 14 residues. Written as DNA, the CDR3 is TGCGCCAGCAGATCCGGGACAGGGGTGCAGGAGCAGTTCTTC. Translating gives CASRSGTGVQEQFF.

The rearrangement links TRBV20-1 to TRBJ1-2; 9 positions match TRBD1. The V and J ends lost 1 base and 4 bases, in that order; junction bases with no gene match: 4. This CDR3 region has 14 residues. The germline CDR1 and CDR2 sequences are DFQATT and SNEGSKA (reference sequence). The chain's CDR3 is CSARGQDRGYGYTF. CDR3 in DNA: TGCAGTGCTAGAGGTCAGGACAGGGGCTATGGCTACACCTTC.

This clonotype was seen only a few times. V and J are TRBV30 and TRBJ1-2; the D is unclear. The CDR3 length is 13 residues. Germline V lookup: CDR1 GTSNPN, CDR2 SVGIG (reference sequence). The V end was cut by 0 bases, the J end by 10 bases, with 15 bases between. CDR3 nucleotides: TGTGCCTGGAGTGTAACTCTCGGGGAGTTCTACACCTTC. Translating gives CAWSVTLGEFYTF. Supplemented by reference TRBV30 and TRBJ1-2, the full variable domain reads SQTIHQWPATLVQPVGSPLSLECTVEGTSNPNLYWYRQAAGRGLQLLFYSVGIGQISSEVPQNLSASRPQDRQFILSSKKLLLSDSGFYLCAWSVTLGEFYTFGSGTRLTVV.

The chain recombines TRBV29-1 with TRBJ2-7, with D perhaps TRBD1 (6 bases). This CDR3 has 15 residues. V was shortened by 3 bases and J by 3 bases, with 18 bases between the two germline ends. Germline assignment: CDR1 SQVTM and CDR2 ANQGSEA. The CDR3 protein is CSVDSSSGTNYEQYF. DNA for the CDR3: TGCAGCGTTGACTCGTCATCCGGGACAAACTACGAGCAGTACTTC.

The chain has TRBV6-1 and TRBJ2-7; 10 bases are shared with TRBD1. There are 15 residues in the CDR3. With 3 bases clipped from V and 4 bases from J, the junction kept 6 bases outside the gene matches. Germline V gene lookup returns CDR1 MNHNS and CDR2 SASEGT. This CDR3 is CASSDRDRGFYEQYF. DNA for the CDR3: TGTGCCAGCAGTGACCGGGACAGGGGTTTTTACGAGCAGTACTTC.

As to this clonotype: A read error may explain this, as a much larger clone is one base away. The chain carries TRBV10-1 and TRBJ2-5; 7 bases line up with TRBD1. The CDR3 length is 16 residues. The germline V gene has CDR1 WNHNN and CDR2 SYGVQD (reference sequence). CDR3 loop: CASSESRPPGTEAQYF. DNA for the CDR3: TGCGCCAGCAGTGAGTCGAGACCCCCTGGGACAGAGGCCCAGTACTTC.

This chain joins TRBV9 and TRBJ2-1, with 12 bases matching TRBD2. The CDR3 has 17 amino acids. V trimming: 0 bases; J trimming: 6 bases; junction bases outside the gene matches: 7. Per germline, CDR1 SGDLS and CDR2 YYNGEE. The CDR3 reads CASSVAIGLAGPNEQFF. The CDR3 DNA reads TGTGCCAGCAGCGTAGCCATAGGACTAGCGGGGCCCAATGAGCAGTTCTTC. Full variable domain (rest looked up from reference TRBV9 and TRBJ2-1): DSGVTQTPKHLITATGQRVTLRCSPRSGDLSVYWYQQSLDQGLQFLIQYYNGEERAKGNILERFSAQQFPDLHSELNLSSLELGDSALYFCASSVAIGLAGPNEQFFGPGTRLTVL.

This clonotype was recorded at least ten times. The V call is TRBV11-2, the J call TRBJ1-1; perhaps TRBD1 as D (6 bases). The germline V gene has CDR1 SGHAT and CDR2 FQNNGV. The CDR3 contains 12 residues. Trimming removed 5 bases from V and 9 bases from J, with 13 bases in between. In nucleotides, the CDR3 is TGTGCCAGCAGCACGGTGGGGGGGCAAGCTTTCTTT. Protein sequence: CASSTVGGQAFF.

A few counts support this clonotype. This sequence joins TRBV6-2 or TRBV6-3 and TRBJ1-5, with D tentatively TRBD1 (5 bases). Trimming cost V 0 bases and J 7 bases, with 19 bases left between them. The CDR3 covers 17 residues. The germline gives CDR1 MNHEY, CDR2 SVGEGT. CDR3 DNA sequence: TGTGCCAGCAGTTACTCCTCCGGGACGGCGGACGGCCAGCCCCAGCATTTT. Protein: CASSYSSGTADGQPQHF.